The present T cell receptor (beta chain) was sequenced within a study of blood T cells in healthy people across ages. Using a J-beta primer mix together with a sample-barcoded 5' primer, a second PCR was run for roughly 7 to 11 cycles. A 12-random-nucleotide template-switch adaptor tagged each cDNA molecule. TCRdb analysed the 5' RACE reads with MiXCR anew, one entry per CDR3 protein. The data show some 750,000 distinct CDR3 sequences, with about a fifth seen just once and about 20% held by the top ten. Overall study results and limits: Using unsorted PBMCs precluded a conclusive naive versus antigen-experienced comparison.

Germline V gives CDR1 DFQATT, CDR2 SNEGSKA (reference sequence). This CDR3 region has 14 residues. Trimming stripped 2 bases from V and 4 bases from J, with 14 bases between. With respect to this clonotype: No antigen is known for it.

The chain couples TRBV20-1 to TRBJ1-2; D uncertain. This receptor was taken from a man between 65 and 85 years old in good health. Sequenced: blood. This CDR3 is CSARPTTTPYGYTF. The CDR3 bases are TGCAGTGCTAGACCTACTACGACACCCTATGGCTACACCTTC.